A selection of T cell receptor beta chains follows, all from one sample in a study of T cells in Graves' hyperthyroidism and ophthalmopathy. TCRdb itself ran the multiplex PCR reads through MiXCR, one entry per CDR3 protein. The sample gives approximately 620,000 distinct CDR3 sequences, about 15% of which show up once; roughly 5.5% is in the top ten. The sequenced sample consisted of blood. The source is a woman between 25 and 40 years old with Graves' hyperthyroidism that later progressed to Graves' ophthalmopathy. Each CDR3 is given with its conserved first and last residue. The D gene is left open where the match is weak. Rows may omit the clone size; those that give it use once, few, many or a size class.

v_call	j_call	d_call	clone_size	cdr3_aa	cdr3_nt
TRBV7-8	TRBJ2-7	.	many	CASRTVQSYDEQYF	TGTGCCAGCAGGACAGTCCAATCCTATGACGAGCAGTACTTC
TRBV9	TRBJ2-7	.	.	CPSSAGTLSYEQYF	TGTCCCAGCAGCGCAGGGACACTCTCCTACGAGCAGTACTTC
TRBV11-2	TRBJ2-3	TRBD2	many	CASSLRGFLAGRTDTQYF	TGTGCCAGCAGCTTACGGGGATTTCTAGCGGGTCGCACAGATACGCAGTATTTT
TRBV2	TRBJ2-5	TRBD2	.	CASPGRIAGETQYF	TGTGCCAGCCCCGGGAGGATAGCGGGAGAGACCCAGTACTTC
TRBV5-4	TRBJ2-3	.	few	CASTRLAETTDTQYF	TGTGCCAGCACCCGTTTAGCGGAGACCACAGATACGCAGTATTTT
TRBV29-1	TRBJ1-1	.	many	CSVAAPNTEAFF	TGCAGCGTTGCGGCCCCGAACACTGAAGCTTTCTTT
TRBV27	TRBJ2-1	TRBD1	.	CASSSTPGQGRYEQFF	TGTGCCAGCAGTTCAACTCCGGGACAGGGACGCTATGAGCAGTTCTTC
TRBV6-5	TRBJ1-6	.	many	CASSYRVDRNSPLHF	TGTGCCAGCAGTTACAGGGTGGATCGTAATTCACCCCTCCACTTT
TRBV9	TRBJ1-2	.	many	CASSDLQGLSYGYTF	TGTGCCAGCAGCGACCTTCAGGGACTGAGCTATGGCTACACCTTC
TRBV11-2	TRBJ2-5	.	many	CASSPPAEGETQYF	TGTGCCAGCAGCCCACCGGCAGAGGGGGAGACCCAGTACTTC
TRBV29-1	TRBJ1-3	.	many	CSVEEGLSGNTIYF	TGCAGCGTTGAAGAGGGCCTCTCTGGAAACACCATATATTTT
TRBV2	TRBJ2-2	.	many	CASSPQGTGELFF	TGTGCCAGCAGTCCACAGGGTACCGGGGAGCTGTTTTTT
TRBV5-1	TRBJ2-5	.	.	CASSSGTSQETQYF	TGCGCCAGCAGCTCGGGGACCTCCCAAGAGACCCAGTACTTC
TRBV7-9	TRBJ1-4	TRBD1	few	CASSLDTGVLGEKLFF	TGTGCCAGCAGCTTAGATACAGGGGTCCTGGGTGAAAAACTGTTTTTT
TRBV7-9	TRBJ2-5	.	.	CASSFHQIEETQYF	TGTGCCAGCAGCTTCCACCAGATAGAAGAGACCCAGTACTTC
TRBV7-3	TRBJ1-4	.	.	CASSFTGALATNEKLFF	TGTGCCAGCAGCTTCACAGGCGCTCTTGCAACTAATGAAAAACTGTTTTTT
TRBV5-1	TRBJ1-6	.	many	CASSLVAGDSPLHF	TGCGCCAGCAGCTTGGTAGCAGGTGATTCACCCCTCCACTTT
TRBV5-1	TRBJ1-1	TRBD1	few	CASSGGQGVDTEAFF	TGCGCCAGCAGCGGGGGACAGGGGGTTGACACTGAAGCTTTCTTT
TRBV5-1	TRBJ2-2	.	.	CASSDSKGPVIGELFF	TGCGCCAGCAGCGACTCCAAGGGCCCCGTAATCGGGGAGCTGTTTTTT